These 15 T cell receptor beta chains were sequenced from one sample in a study of cytomegalovirus exposure and HLA in healthy donors. PCR amplification relied on 60 Vbeta primers (plus 13 Jbeta primers). Libraries were prepared by immunoSEQ multiplex PCR; TCRdb keeps only in-frame clonotypes and omits some of them. The data hold about 280,000 clones, with 80% to 90% observed a single time. The sample consisted of PBMCs. Every receptor here comes from a woman between 18 and 29 years old in good health and CMV-seronegative.

The rearrangement uses TRBV2 and TRBJ2-1; 9 positions match TRBD2. The V and J ends lost 10 bases and 10 bases, in that order; junction bases with no gene match: 14. CDR3 length equals 14 residues. Germline V gene data show CDR1 as SNHLY and CDR2 as FYNNEI. This CDR3 reads CANGGTSSKGEQFF. CDR3 nucleotides: TGTGCCAACGGCGGGACTAGCTCAAAAGGGGAGCAGTTCTTC. Supplemented by reference TRBV2 and TRBJ2-1, the full variable domain reads EPEVTQTPSHQVTQMGQEVILRCVPISNHLYFYWYRQILGQKVEFLVSFYNNEISEKSEIFDDQFSVERPDGSNFTLKIRSTKLEDSAMYFCANGGTSSKGEQFFGPGTRLTVL.

V usage is TRBV29-1 and J usage is TRBJ1-6; D perhaps matches TRBD1 (6 bases). V dropped 7 bases and J dropped 7 bases, with 14 bases sitting between them. Germline CDR1 SQVTM, CDR2 ANQGSEA. There are 13 residues in the CDR3. This CDR3 is CSGNPGQNSPLHF. In DNA, the CDR3 is TGCAGCGGTAACCCGGGACAAAATTCACCCCTCCACTTT. The whole variable domain, remainder taken from reference TRBV29-1 and TRBJ1-6, is SAVISQKPSRDICQRGTSLTIQCQVDSQVTMMFWYRQQPGQSLTLIATANQGSEATYESGFVIDKFPISRPNLTFSTLTVSNMSPEDSSIYLCSGNPGQNSPLHFGNGTRLTVT.

The genes are TRBV18 and TRBJ1-1; 9 nucleotides agree with TRBD1. Per germline, CDR1 KGHSH and CDR2 LQKENI. The CDR3 has 16 amino acids. V lost 6 bases, J lost 4 bases, and 12 bases stayed unmatched. The CDR3 spells CASSVQGALSGTEAFF. The CDR3 region has the DNA TGTGCCAGCTCTGTACAGGGGGCTTTGTCGGGCACTGAAGCTTTCTTT.

The chain is built from TRBV6-6 and TRBJ1-1; 8 nucleotides agree with TRBD1. There are 15 residues in the CDR3. Germline V gene data show CDR1 as MNHNY and CDR2 as SVGAGI (reference sequence). With 6 bases clipped from V and 4 bases from J, the junction kept 10 bases outside the gene matches. In DNA, the CDR3 is TGTGCCAGCAGGGGGGGAACAGGGGGGACCACTGAAGCTTTCTTT. This encodes CASRGGTGGTTEAFF.

The V and J genes are TRBV27 and TRBJ1-6; 7 nucleotides line up with TRBD1. Germline CDR1 and CDR2: MNHEY and SMNVEV (reference sequence). The CDR3 is 17 residues long. Germline trimming cut 6 bases from V and 10 bases from J; bases unmatched to any gene: 18. The CDR3 DNA sequence: TGTGCCAGCAGCCAAAGACCGGGACAGACTACATCGTCACCCCTCCACTTT. It encodes CASSQRPGQTTSSPLHF.

CDR3 sequence (DNA): TGTGCCAGCAGCTTACAGGACAGGGCCATGAATCCAACTAATGAAAAACTGTTTTTT. Its protein is CASSLQDRAMNPTNEKLFF. The chain employs TRBV5-5 and TRBJ1-4; TRBD1 matches 8 bases. Trimming took 2 bases from V and 0 from J; bases not matched to a gene: 12. This CDR3 has 19 amino acids. CDR1 is SGHKS, CDR2 YYEKEE, per germline (reference sequence). Using reference TRBV5-5 and TRBJ1-4 for the parts outside the CDR3, the full variable domain is DAGVTQSPTHLIKTRGQQVTLRCSPISGHKSVSWYQQVLGQGPQFIFQYYEKEERGRGNFPDRFSARQFPNYSSELNVNALLLGDSALYLCASSLQDRAMNPTNEKLFFGSGTQLSVL.

This rearrangement joins TRBV5-1 to TRBJ1-4, with 8 positions matching TRBD1. CDR1 and CDR2 from the germline V gene are SGHRS and YFSETQ. V trimming: 0 bases; J trimming: 7 bases; junction bases outside the gene matches: 11. This CDR3 is built from 17 residues. The CDR3 region has the DNA TGCGCCAGCAGCTTGGGGGACAGGACCTTTAATGGTGAAAAACTGTTTTTT. Translation gives CASSLGDRTFNGEKLFF.

As DNA, the CDR3 is TGTGCCAGCAGCTTATCAACCTTTGGGGGGGGAGGGGGCGAGCAGTACTTC. Its translation: CASSLSTFGGGGGEQYF. This chain links TRBV7-8 with TRBJ2-7, with D perhaps TRBD2 (7 bases). This CDR3 spans 17 amino acids. Per germline, CDR1 SGHVS and CDR2 FQNEAQ. V gave up 2 bases and J gave up 6 bases, with 23 bases separating them.

V gene TRBV9 combines with J gene TRBJ1-1, with a tentative D call TRBD1 (6 bases). CDR3 length equals 15 residues. Germline V gene data show CDR1 as SGDLS and CDR2 as YYNGEE. The V end was cut by 4 bases, the J end by 0 bases, with 13 bases between. The CDR3 DNA follows: TGTGCCAGCAGCCCTCTCAGGGGAATGAACACTGAAGCTTTCTTT. Its translation: CASSPLRGMNTEAFF.

This clone appeared once. The chain recombines TRBV6-9 with TRBJ1-3, with D possibly matching TRBD1 (5 bases). V lost 4 bases, J lost 4 bases, and 8 bases lay in between. From germline, CDR1 is MNHGY and CDR2 SVAAGI. There are 13 residues in the CDR3. The CDR3: CASSSGCGNTIYF. CDR3 nucleotide sequence: TGTGCCAGCAGTTCAGGGTGCGGAAACACCATATATTTT.

V usage is TRBV27 and J usage is TRBJ1-5; no clear D gene. The CDR3 contains 15 residues. V dropped 3 bases and J dropped 5 bases, with 14 bases sitting between them. The germline gives CDR1 MNHEY, CDR2 SMNVEV (reference sequence). CDR3 protein: CASSLVADSDQPQHF. The CDR3 bases are TGTGCCAGCAGTTTGGTGGCGGACTCGGATCAGCCCCAGCATTTT.

V usage is TRBV2 and J usage is TRBJ2-5; 9 nucleotides line up with TRBD1. The trim removed 5 bases at V and 5 bases at J, leaving 9 bases unmatched. The CDR3 is 15 residues long. Germline loops: CDR1 SNHLY, CDR2 FYNNEI. CDR3 sequence (DNA): TGTGCCAGCAGTCCCGACAGGGGGTCTGGGGAGACCCAGTACTTC. Translated: CASSPDRGSGETQYF. Full variable domain (outside the CDR3, taken from reference TRBV2 and TRBJ2-5): EPEVTQTPSHQVTQMGQEVILRCVPISNHLYFYWYRQILGQKVEFLVSFYNNEISEKSEIFDDQFSVERPDGSNFTLKIRSTKLEDSAMYFCASSPDRGSGETQYFGPGTRLLVL.

V gene TRBV19 combines with J gene TRBJ1-5, with a weak D call TRBD1 (5 bases). The CDR3 covers 13 residues. Trimming stripped 7 bases from V and 4 bases from J, with 11 bases between. Germline V gene data show CDR1 as LNHDA and CDR2 as SQIVND (reference sequence). The chain's CDR3 is CASTKDSNQPQHF. DNA of the CDR3: TGTGCCAGTACTAAAGACAGTAATCAGCCCCAGCATTTT. The full variable domain, completed using reference TRBV19 and TRBJ1-5, is DGGITQSPKYLFRKEGQNVTLSCEQNLNHDAMYWYRQDPGQGLRLIYYSQIVNDFQKGDIAEGYSVSREKKESFPLTVTSAQKNPTAFYLCASTKDSNQPQHFGDGTRLSIL.

The chain couples TRBV27 to TRBJ1-2, with no clear D. Trimming shortened V by 1 base and J by 4 bases, and 13 bases separated the two germline ends. CDR1 and CDR2 (germline): MNHEY, SMNVEV (reference sequence). The CDR3 contains 15 residues. This CDR3 reads CASSLFSSGPYGYTF. Written as DNA, the CDR3 is TGTGCCAGCAGTTTATTCTCGTCCGGTCCCTATGGCTACACCTTC.

The genes are TRBV19 and TRBJ1-2, with 7 bases lining up with TRBD1. From germline, CDR1 is LNHDA and CDR2 SQIVND (reference sequence). This CDR3 has 15 residues. Trimming at V came to 6 bases and at J to 4 bases, leaving 11 bases not matched to a gene. The CDR3 DNA is TGTGCCAGTAGCCCTCCGGGACAGAGGATCTATGGCTACACCTTC. This sequence encodes CASSPPGQRIYGYTF.